The next 30 T cell receptor beta chains were all read from a single sample in a study of immune evolution from preneoplasia to lung adenocarcinoma. The protocol was immunoSEQ multiplex PCR, while the TCRdb copy is restricted to in-frame clones and leaves out a portion. The data show about 3,000 clones, about 85% seen once. Sequences were obtained from FFPE invasive lung adenocarcinoma tissue. The source of these receptors is a person aged 70 to 85 with invasive lung adenocarcinoma.

This chain uses TRBV7-2 with TRBJ1-1; a possible D gene is TRBD1 (5 bases). The germline gives CDR1 SGHTA, CDR2 FQGNSA. The CDR3 extends over 14 amino acids. With 4 bases removed from V and 0 bases from J, the gap between germline ends came to 9 bases. The CDR3 sequence: CASSSGPLNTEAFF. The CDR3 coding sequence is TGTGCCAGCAGCTCGGGACCGTTGAACACTGAAGCTTTCTTT.

The V gene is TRBV9, the J gene TRBJ2-6; no clear D. The length of the CDR3 is 16 residues. V lost 4 bases and J lost 2, with 13 bases in between. Per germline, CDR1 SGDLS and CDR2 YYNGEE. The CDR3 DNA follows: TGTGCCAGCAGCCTAGGCGACGGAACTGGGGCCAACGTCCTGACTTTC. It yields the protein CASSLGDGTGANVLTF.

This chain joins TRBV7-2 and TRBJ1-1; no clear D. Trimming removed 2 bases at V and 1 base at J, with 11 bases between. CDR3 length equals 15 residues. The germline gives CDR1 SGHTA, CDR2 FQGNSA. In DNA form, the CDR3 reads TGTGCCAGCAGCTTACAAACAGCGACGAACACTGAAGCTTTCTTT. Its translation is CASSLQTATNTEAFF.

This clone was seen more than once but under ten times. The rearrangement links TRBV18 to TRBJ2-1, with 10 positions matching TRBD1. The germline CDR1 and CDR2 sequences are KGHSH and LQKENI. V lost 4 bases, J lost 2 bases, and 5 bases stayed unmatched. This CDR3 region has 16 residues. The CDR3 protein is CASSRPGTGAYNEQFF. The CDR3 nucleotides are TGTGCCAGCTCACGTCCCGGGACAGGGGCCTACAATGAGCAGTTCTTC.

The V call is TRBV30, the J call TRBJ1-2; perhaps TRBD1 as D (6 bases). The CDR3 consists of 13 residues. Germline V gives CDR1 GTSNPN, CDR2 SVGIG (reference sequence). V lost 0 bases and J 4 bases, leaving 9 bases between the germline ends. CDR3 sequence reads: CAWSVQGGYGYTF. The CDR3 DNA is TGTGCCTGGAGTGTACAGGGTGGCTATGGCTACACCTTC.

The chain carries TRBV15 and TRBJ2-7, with 7 bases aligning to TRBD1. The CDR3 loop spans 13 amino acids. The germline V gene encodes CDR1 LNHNV and CDR2 YYDKDF (reference sequence). V gave up 5 bases and J gave up 3 bases; unmatched junction bases: 4. For the CDR3, the DNA is TGTGCCACCAGCCGGGACAGAGGCTACGAGCAGTACTTC. Protein: CATSRDRGYEQYF.

The J gene is TRBJ2-5, the V gene TRBV7-3; unclear D gene. V lost 2 bases and J 4 bases, leaving 8 bases between the germline ends. CDR3 length equals 13 residues. Per germline, CDR1 SGHTA and CDR2 FQGTGA. The CDR3 is CASSLDLTETQYF. The CDR3 bases are TGTGCCAGCAGCTTAGATTTGACAGAGACCCAGTACTTC.

V usage is TRBV11-1 and J usage is TRBJ2-1; D tentatively reads TRBD1 or TRBD2 (5 bases each). Germline lookup yields CDR1 SGHAT and CDR2 FQDESV (reference sequence). The V end lost 1 base, the J end lost 6 bases, and 7 bases lay between the germline ends. The CDR3 contains 13 residues. The CDR3 reads CASSLGGPNEQFF. CDR3 nucleotide sequence: TGTGCCAGCAGCTTAGGGGGACCCAATGAGCAGTTCTTC.

The chain links TRBV10-3 to TRBJ1-5; D remains unclear. Germline V gives CDR1 ENHRY, CDR2 SYGVKD. The CDR3 contains 14 residues. V was shortened by 0 bases and J by 2 bases, with 5 bases between the two germline ends. The CDR3 DNA reads TGTGCCATCAGTGAGTCGGCAGGCAATCAGCCCCAGCATTTT. Translating gives CAISESAGNQPQHF.

CDR3 residues: CASSLRGRVYEQFF. Written as DNA, the CDR3 is TGTGCCAGCAGCTTAAGAGGGAGGGTCTATGAGCAGTTCTTC. The chain joins TRBV7-3 to TRBJ2-1, with 7 bases fitting TRBD2. Germline V gene sequence: CDR1 SGHTA, CDR2 FQGTGA. V lost 1 base, J lost 8 bases, and 5 bases stayed unmatched. The CDR3 runs 14 residues.

This chain connects TRBV5-4 to TRBJ2-3; 10 bases agree with TRBD2. Germline V lookup: CDR1 SGHNT, CDR2 YYREEE (reference sequence). The CDR3 extends over 15 amino acids. Germline trimming cut 3 bases from V and 1 base from J; bases unmatched to any gene: 2. The CDR3 sequence is CASSSGTSGTDTQYF. The DNA of the CDR3 is TGTGCCAGCAGCTCCGGGACTAGCGGCACAGATACGCAGTATTTT.

The chain uses TRBV29-1 and TRBJ2-5; TRBD1 or TRBD2 may be the D gene (5 bases each). Germline V gives CDR1 SQVTM, CDR2 ANQGSEA. This CDR3 is built from 13 residues. V gave up 4 bases and J gave up 5 bases, with 14 bases separating them. CDR3 in amino acids: CSVALGVGETQYF. The CDR3 DNA follows: TGCAGCGTTGCTTTGGGGGTTGGGGAGACCCAGTACTTC.

On this clone: Other DNA sequences in the sample encode the same CDR3. The rearrangement joins TRBV7-2 to TRBJ2-6, with D possibly being TRBD2 (5 bases). This CDR3 is built from 15 residues. The V end was cut by 4 bases, the J end by 2 bases, with 9 bases between. The V gene's germline CDR1 is SGHTA and CDR2 FQGNSA. The DNA of the CDR3 is TGTGCCAGCAGCTCGGACTTGCCTGGGGCCAACGTCCTGACTTTC. Encoded protein: CASSSDLPGANVLTF.

V and J are TRBV5-4 and TRBJ1-2, with unresolved D. From germline, CDR1 is SGHNT and CDR2 YYREEE (reference sequence). V dropped 5 bases and J dropped 7 bases, with 18 bases sitting between them. The length of the CDR3 is 14 residues. The CDR3 DNA reads as TGTGCCAGCAGTTCCCCACTCGGAACGGGTGGCTACACCTTC. Its protein is CASSSPLGTGGYTF.

The CDR3 nucleotides read TGTGCCAGCAGGGGAGGGGGTATGAACACTGAAGCTTTCTTT. Amino acid sequence: CASRGGGMNTEAFF. The V and J genes are TRBV6-6 and TRBJ1-1; the D gene is possibly TRBD1 (6 bases). The CDR3 sequence is 14 residues long. V shed 6 bases and J shed 0 bases, with 11 bases lying between them. Germline CDR1 MNHNY, CDR2 SVGAGI (reference sequence).

This clone was found once. The J gene is TRBJ2-7, the V gene TRBV7-9; TRBD1 aligns across 7 bases. The CDR3 extends over 16 amino acids. V shed 5 bases and J 2 bases; nucleotides not matched to a gene: 12. The V gene's germline CDR1 is SEHNR and CDR2 FQNEAQ (reference sequence). As DNA, the CDR3 is TGTGCCAGCAGCCCCGATTTTAGGGGGCCCGCCTACGAGCAGTACTTC. This translates into CASSPDFRGPAYEQYF.

This chain joins TRBV6-1 and TRBJ1-1; D gene ambiguous. CDR1 MNHNS and CDR2 SASEGT come from the germline V gene. The CDR3 consists of 13 residues. Trimming took off 2 bases at V and 8 bases at J, with 12 bases between the two ends. The CDR3 DNA follows: TGTGCCAGCAGTGAAAGTCTGTTAAGGGAAGCTTTCTTT. Translation gives CASSESLLREAFF.

The chain carries TRBV6-6 and TRBJ1-5; TRBD1 matches at 7 bases. The CDR3 contains 13 residues. Germline V gene lookup returns CDR1 MNHNY and CDR2 SVGAGI (reference sequence). J lost 5 bases, V lost 10 bases, and 8 bases had no gene match. For the CDR3, the DNA is TGTGCCATGTCGGGACAGATACATCAGCCCCAGCATTTT. Protein: CAMSGQIHQPQHF.

The genes are TRBV11-1 and TRBJ2-7, with TRBD2 identical over 8 bases. V was pared by 4 bases and J by 4 bases, with 12 bases of the junction left unmatched. The germline gives CDR1 SGHAT, CDR2 FQDESV (reference sequence). The CDR3 is made up of 16 amino acids. This CDR3 is CASSSRGSSGSYEQYF. Written as DNA, the CDR3 is TGTGCCAGCAGCTCGAGGGGATCAAGCGGGAGTTACGAGCAGTACTTC.

The chain has TRBV2 and TRBJ2-7; D not resolved. V was pared by 7 bases and J by 6 bases, with 16 bases between. Germline lookup yields CDR1 SNHLY and CDR2 FYNNEI. CDR3 length: 13 amino acids. CDR3 in DNA: TGTGCCAGCACCCCCGACCCCACGGCCGAGCAGTACTTC. Translation: CASTPDPTAEQYF.

This clone was recorded only once. The gene calls are TRBV9 and TRBJ2-7; D may be TRBD1 or TRBD2 (5 bases each). Germline values: CDR1 SGDLS, CDR2 YYNGEE. Deletions cut 2 bases from V and 3 bases from J, with 15 bases between. This CDR3 comprises 15 residues. The chain's CDR3 is CASSVGADLYYEQYF. The CDR3 bases are TGTGCCAGCAGCGTCGGGGCAGACTTATACTACGAGCAGTACTTC.

J is TRBJ2-7 and V is TRBV10-2; TRBD1 is a possible D gene (6 bases). This CDR3 comprises 13 residues. Between the trimmed V and J ends, which lost 5 bases and 2 bases, there was a span of 10 bases. CDR1 and CDR2 (germline): WSHSY, SAAADI. CDR3 amino acids: CASSRTEAYEQYF. Here the CDR3 DNA reads TGCGCCAGCAGTCGGACAGAGGCCTACGAGCAGTACTTC.

The V gene is TRBV6-6, the J gene TRBJ2-2; D gene ambiguous. V was cut by 7 bases and J by 6 bases, with 12 bases left in between. Per germline, CDR1 MNHNY and CDR2 SVGAGI (reference sequence). The CDR3 contains 13 residues. The CDR3 nucleotides read TGTGCCAGCAACCTGTTATTGGCCGGGGAGCTGTTTTTT. The encoded protein is CASNLLLAGELFF.

V and J are TRBV18 and TRBJ1-4; D perhaps matches TRBD1 (6 bases). V was clipped by 2 bases and J by 4 bases, with 14 bases between them. This CDR3 is built from 16 residues. CDR1 KGHSH and CDR2 LQKENI come from the germline V gene. This chain's CDR3 is CASSPVLDRFNEKLFF. In nucleotides, the CDR3 is TGTGCCAGCTCACCAGTCCTCGACAGGTTTAATGAAAAACTGTTTTTT.

This clone has a handful of counts. CDR3 sequence reads: CASSASTGFGNTIYF. The CDR3 DNA sequence: TGTGCCAGTAGTGCCTCGACAGGCTTTGGAAACACCATATATTTT. This chain joins TRBV19 and TRBJ1-3; perhaps TRBD1 as D (6 bases). The ends were cut back, 5 bases at V and 3 bases at J, with 14 bases in the middle. The CDR3 runs to 15 residues. Germline V gene lookup returns CDR1 LNHDA and CDR2 SQIVND (reference sequence).

This rearrangement joins TRBV4-3 to TRBJ2-7, with a possible D match to TRBD2 (7 bases). The CDR3 sequence is 15 residues long. Germline values: CDR1 LGHNA, CDR2 YSLEER. Deletions cut 2 bases from V and 7 bases from J, with 18 bases between. The CDR3 region is CASSQWRGLTFEQYF. CDR3 nucleotides: TGCGCCAGCAGCCAATGGCGGGGGCTAACGTTTGAGCAGTACTTC.

The chain recombines TRBV27 with TRBJ2-3; a weak D match, TRBD1 (6 bases). The CDR3 has 14 amino acids. Germline values: CDR1 MNHEY, CDR2 SMNVEV (reference sequence). V lost 11 bases and J lost 3, with 18 bases in between. CDR3 protein: CASRTGKWTDTQYF. The CDR3 region has the DNA TGTGCCTCCCGTACAGGGAAGTGGACAGATACGCAGTATTTT.

This chain joins TRBV15 and TRBJ2-3; TRBD2 might be the D (5 bases). Trimming cost V 0 bases and J 6 bases, with 13 bases left between them. The CDR3 length is 15 residues. Germline V gene sequence: CDR1 LNHNV, CDR2 YYDKDF (reference sequence). The CDR3 nucleotides read TGTGCCACCAGCAGAGATACGGCGGGTGGGGATACGCAGTATTTT. Translation: CATSRDTAGGDTQYF.

The rearrangement uses TRBV5-6 and TRBJ1-2, with 8 nucleotides matching TRBD1. V shed 0 bases and J 3 bases; nucleotides not matched to a gene: 7. Germline assignment: CDR1 SGHDT and CDR2 YYEEEE. This CDR3 region has 16 residues. CDR3 loop: CASSLVAGGDYYGYTF. Written as DNA, the CDR3 is TGTGCCAGCAGCTTGGTGGCAGGGGGCGACTACTATGGCTACACCTTC.

The chain couples TRBV11-2 to TRBJ2-7, with TRBD2 matching over 7 bases. The germline gives CDR1 SGHAT, CDR2 FQNNGV. Losses at the gene ends were 7 bases for V and 4 bases for J; bases not matched to a gene: 7. The CDR3 loop spans 13 amino acids. The CDR3 DNA reads as TGTGCCAGCATGACGACGGGGGGATACGAGCAGTACTTC. This sequence encodes CASMTTGGYEQYF.